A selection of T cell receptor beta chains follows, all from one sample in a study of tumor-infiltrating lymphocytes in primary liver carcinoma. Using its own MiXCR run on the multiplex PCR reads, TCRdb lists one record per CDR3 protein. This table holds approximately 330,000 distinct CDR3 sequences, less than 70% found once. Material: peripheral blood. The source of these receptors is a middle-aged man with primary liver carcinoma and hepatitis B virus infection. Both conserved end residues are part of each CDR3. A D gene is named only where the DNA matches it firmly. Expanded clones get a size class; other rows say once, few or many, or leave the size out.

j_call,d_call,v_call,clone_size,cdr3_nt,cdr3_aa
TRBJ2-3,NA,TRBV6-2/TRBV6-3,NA,TGTGTCAGCAGTTACTCGCAATCGGGGGTTCCCACAGATACGCAGTATTTT,CVSSYSQSGVPTDTQYF
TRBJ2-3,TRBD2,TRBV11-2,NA,TGTGCCAGTAGCTTATCAACGGGAGCGGGAGTCGATATGCAGTATTTT,CASSLSTGAGVDMQYF
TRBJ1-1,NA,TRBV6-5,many,TGTGCCAGCAGTTACTCATGGGCAACCGACACTGAAGCTTTCTTT,CASSYSWATDTEAFF
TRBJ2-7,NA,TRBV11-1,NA,TGTGCCAGCCGTGGTCTAGCTGCCTACGAGCAGTACTTC,CASRGLAAYEQYF
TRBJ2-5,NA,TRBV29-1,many,TGCAGCGTTGCCCGGGTGAGCGGAGAGACCCAGTACTTC,CSVARVSGETQYF
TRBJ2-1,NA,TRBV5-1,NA,TGCGCCAGCAGTTTTGTAGGACTCTACAATGAGCAGTTCTTC,CASSFVGLYNEQFF
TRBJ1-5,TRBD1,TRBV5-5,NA,TGTGCCAGCAGCTTGGCAGGGGGCGCCTGGGATACGCAGCATTTT,CASSLAGGAWDTQHF
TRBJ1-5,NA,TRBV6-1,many,TGTGCCAGCAGTGAAGGCGGGGAGCCTCGGCATTTT,CASSEGGEPRHF
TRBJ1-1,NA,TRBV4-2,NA,TGTGCCAGCAGCCAAGAGGTTCTAAGGACTGAAGCTTTCTTT,CASSQEVLRTEAFF
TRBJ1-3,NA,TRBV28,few,TGTGCCAGCAGTTTATTTCACGGGGGGCCTGGAAACACCATATATTTT,CASSLFHGGPGNTIYF
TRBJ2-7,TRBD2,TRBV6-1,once,TGTGCCAGTAGTATAACGATAGGACTAGCCGCCTACGAGCAGTACTTC,CASSITIGLAAYEQYF
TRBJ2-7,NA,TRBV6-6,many,TGTGCCAGCAGTTACTTAAACCCGCTGTCCGGGAGAGGGTCCGAGCAGTACTTC,CASSYLNPLSGRGSEQYF
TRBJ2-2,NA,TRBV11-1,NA,TGTGCCAGCAGCTTATCCCCGCGGGCAGGATGGAACACAGGGGAGCTGTTTTTT,CASSLSPRAGWNTGELFF
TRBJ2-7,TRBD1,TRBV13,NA,TGTGCCAGCAGCAAAACTACAGGGGGAGGTTTCGACGAGCAGTACTTC,CASSKTTGGGFDEQYF
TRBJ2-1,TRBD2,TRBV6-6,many,TGTGCCAGCACTCGTCGACTAGCGGGAGTTTCCTTTAAGGATGAGCAGTTCTTC,CASTRRLAGVSFKDEQFF
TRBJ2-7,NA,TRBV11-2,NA,TGTGCCAACAACTTAGACTACGAGCAGTACTTC,CANNLDYEQYF
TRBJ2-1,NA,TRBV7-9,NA,TGTGCCAGCAGCTTAGCCACCTTTGAGCAGTTCTTC,CASSLATFEQFF
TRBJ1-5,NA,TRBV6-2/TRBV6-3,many,TGTGCCAGCAGTTTCCAGCCTCGGAATCAGCCCCAGCATTTT,CASSFQPRNQPQHF
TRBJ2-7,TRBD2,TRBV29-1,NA,TGCAGCGTTGTCTCGACTAGCGGGAGAAGTCAACCTTACGAGCAGTACTTC,CSVVSTSGRSQPYEQYF
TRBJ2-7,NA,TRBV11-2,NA,TGTGCCAGCAGCCCTGGGACAGCGGGTCACGAGCAGTACTTC,CASSPGTAGHEQYF
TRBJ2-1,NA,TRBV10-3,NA,TGTGCCATCAGTGAGGAAAGATGGACCTACAATGAGCAGTTCTTC,CAISEERWTYNEQFF
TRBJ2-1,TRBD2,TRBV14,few,TGTGCCAGCAGCCGATATAGCGGGAGTTACAATGAGCAGTTCTTC,CASSRYSGSYNEQFF
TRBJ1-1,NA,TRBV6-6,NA,TGTGCCAGCAGCCAACAGAGCAGGGCTGGCACTGAAGCTTTCTTC,CASSQQSRAGTEAFF
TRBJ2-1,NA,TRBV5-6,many,TGTGCCAGCAGCCGTGCGGGGGCTGAGCAGTTCTTC,CASSRAGAEQFF
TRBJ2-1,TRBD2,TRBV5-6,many,TGTGCCAGCAGCTTGGGTGGACTAGCGGGAGTTTTGGGGAATGAGCAGTTCTTC,CASSLGGLAGVLGNEQFF
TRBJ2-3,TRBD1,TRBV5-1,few,TGCGCCAGCAGCTTGAGGGGGCCCACAGATACGCAGTATTTT,CASSLRGPTDTQYF
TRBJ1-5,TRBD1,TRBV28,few,TGTGCCAGCAAGACAGGGTTCCCTAATCAGCCCCAGCGTTTT,CASKTGFPNQPQRF
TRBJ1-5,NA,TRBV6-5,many,TGTGCCAGCAGTACAGCCCCGGGGGGTAATCAGCCCCAGCATTTT,CASSTAPGGNQPQHF
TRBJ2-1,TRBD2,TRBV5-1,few,TGCGCCAGCAGCCTCGTGGCGGGAGAAAGCAATGAGCAGTTCTTC,CASSLVAGESNEQFF
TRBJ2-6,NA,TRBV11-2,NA,TGTGCCAGCAGCCACGAAACAGGGAGCTCTGGGAGCAACGTCCTGACTTTC,CASSHETGSSGSNVLTF
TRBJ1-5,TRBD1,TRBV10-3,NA,TGTGTCACACAGGGGGCAGATCAGTCCCAGCATTTT,CVTQGADQSQHF
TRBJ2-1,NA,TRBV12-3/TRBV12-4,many,TGTGCCAGCAGTTTTTACAATGAGCAGTTCTTC,CASSFYNEQFF
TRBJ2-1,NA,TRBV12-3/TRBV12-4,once,TGTGCCAGCCAATTATTGGGTGCTGAGCAGTTCTTC,CASQLLGAEQFF
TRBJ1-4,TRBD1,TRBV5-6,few,TGTGCCAGCAGCTTCGGACAGGGATTCGAAAAACTGTTTTTT,CASSFGQGFEKLFF
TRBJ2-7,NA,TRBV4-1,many,TGCGCCAGCAGCCAAGGAGGGCACTACGAGCAGTACTTC,CASSQGGHYEQYF
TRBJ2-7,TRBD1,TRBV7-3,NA,TGTGCCAGCAGCTTAGAGGGACTACTGGGACAGGGTGCCTACGAGCAGTACTTC,CASSLEGLLGQGAYEQYF
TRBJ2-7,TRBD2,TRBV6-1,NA,TGTGCCAGCAGTGAAGTGCGGTCGGCGGGAGGAGGAGAGCAGTACTTC,CASSEVRSAGGGEQYF
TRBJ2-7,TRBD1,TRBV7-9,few,TGTGCCAGCAGCTTAACAGGGGGCTACGAGCAGTACTTC,CASSLTGGYEQYF
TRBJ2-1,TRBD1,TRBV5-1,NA,TGCGCCGGCAGCTTCCGACAGGGCTACAATGAGCAGTTCTTC,CAGSFRQGYNEQFF
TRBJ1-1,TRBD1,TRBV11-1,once,TGTGGCAGCGGCTCGGGACAGGGGAACAGTGAAGCTTTCTTT,CGSGSGQGNSEAFF
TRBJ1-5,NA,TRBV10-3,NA,TGTACCATCAGTGAAATTAGGTATCAGCCCCAGCATTTT,CTISEIRYQPQHF
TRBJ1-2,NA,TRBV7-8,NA,TGTGCCAGCAGCCATGACGTTAACTATGGCTACACCTTC,CASSHDVNYGYTF
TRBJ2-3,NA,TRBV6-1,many,TGTGCCAGCAGTGAATCTGGGGTAGAAATTGGTACGCAGTATTTT,CASSESGVEIGTQYF
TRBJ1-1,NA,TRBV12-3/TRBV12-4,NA,TGTGTCAGCAGCCCCGACAGAGCTTCAGCTTTCTTT,CVSSPDRASAFF
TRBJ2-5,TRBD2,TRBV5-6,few,TGTGCCAGCAGCTCGGGACTAGCGGGAGGGGAGACCCAGTACTTC,CASSSGLAGGETQYF
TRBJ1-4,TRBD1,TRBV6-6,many,TGTGCCAGCAAAAGAATCGGGGGGACAGCAGCAACTAATGAAAAACTGTTTTTT,CASKRIGGTAATNEKLFF
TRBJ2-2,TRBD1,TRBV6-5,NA,TGTGCCAGCACCGACAGGGAGAGGTATACCTGGGAGCTGTTTTTT,CASTDRERYTWELFF
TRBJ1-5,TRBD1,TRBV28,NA,TGTGCCAGCAGCACAGGGGTGGGGGTTCAGCCCCAGCATTTT,CASSTGVGVQPQHF
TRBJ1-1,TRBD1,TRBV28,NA,TGTGCCAGCACGGACAGGGGACTTAACACTGAAGCTTTCTTT,CASTDRGLNTEAFF
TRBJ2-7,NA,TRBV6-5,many,TGTGCCAGCAGAGCAGGGAGCTACGAGCAGTACTTC,CASRAGSYEQYF
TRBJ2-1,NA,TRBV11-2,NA,TGTGCCAGCAGCTTAGAGAGGAACCGCTACGATGAGCAGTTCTTC,CASSLERNRYDEQFF
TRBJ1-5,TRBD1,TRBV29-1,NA,TGCAGCGCTGGGCCGGGACAGGGTAAACCCCAGCATTTT,CSAGPGQGKPQHF
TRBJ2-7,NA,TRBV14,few,TGTGCCAGCAGCCGGGCCCAGGCCTACGAGCAGTACTTC,CASSRAQAYEQYF
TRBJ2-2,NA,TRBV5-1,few,TGCGCCAGCAGTTCGATCATCGGGGACACCGGGGAGCTGTTTTTT,CASSSIIGDTGELFF
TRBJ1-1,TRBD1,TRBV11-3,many,TGTGCCAGCAGCCTTCCGACAGGGGGAAGGGACGCTGAAGCTTTCTTT,CASSLPTGGRDAEAFF
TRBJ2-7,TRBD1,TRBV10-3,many,TGTGCCATCAACGGGCAGGGGGCGGGCGAGCAGTACTTC,CAINGQGAGEQYF
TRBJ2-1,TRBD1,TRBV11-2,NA,TGTACCAGCTGCGTAGGGACAGTTAGGTTCTTC,CTSCVGTVRFF
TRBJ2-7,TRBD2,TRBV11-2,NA,TGTGCCAACAGCCTAGGGGTCGGGAGGAACCCTATCGAGCAGTACTTC,CANSLGVGRNPIEQYF
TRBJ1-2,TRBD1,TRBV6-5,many,TGTGCCAGCCTTACAGGGGATGGCTACACCTTC,CASLTGDGYTF